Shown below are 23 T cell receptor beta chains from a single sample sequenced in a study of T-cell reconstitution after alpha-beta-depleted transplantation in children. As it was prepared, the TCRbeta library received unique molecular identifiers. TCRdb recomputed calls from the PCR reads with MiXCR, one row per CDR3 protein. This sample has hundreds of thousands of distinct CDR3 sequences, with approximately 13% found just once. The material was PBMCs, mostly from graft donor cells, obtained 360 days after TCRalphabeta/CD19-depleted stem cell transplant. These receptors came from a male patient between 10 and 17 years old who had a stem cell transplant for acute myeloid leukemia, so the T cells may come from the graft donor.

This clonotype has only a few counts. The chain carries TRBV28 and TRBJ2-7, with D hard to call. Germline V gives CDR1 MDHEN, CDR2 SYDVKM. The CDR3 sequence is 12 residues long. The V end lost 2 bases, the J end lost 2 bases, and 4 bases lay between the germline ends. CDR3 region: CASSLLPYEQYF. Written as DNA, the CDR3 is TGTGCCAGCAGTTTACTCCCCTACGAGCAGTACTTC. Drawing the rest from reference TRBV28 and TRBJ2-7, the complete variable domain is DVKVTQSSRYLVKRTGEKVFLECVQDMDHENMFWYRQDPGLGLRLIYFSYDVKMKEKGDIPEGYSVSREKKERFSLILESASTNQTSMYLCASSLLPYEQYFGPGTRLTVT.

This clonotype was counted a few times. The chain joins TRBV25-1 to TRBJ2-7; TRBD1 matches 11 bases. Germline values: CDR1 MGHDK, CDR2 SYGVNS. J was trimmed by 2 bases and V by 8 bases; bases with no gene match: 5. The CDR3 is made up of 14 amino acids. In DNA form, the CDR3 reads TGTGCCAGCCGAGGACAGGGGGCCCCCTACGAGCAGTACTTC. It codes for CASRGQGAPYEQYF.

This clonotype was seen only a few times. The CDR3 sequence is CASSKGGQSNQPQHF. CDR3 bases: TGCGCCAGCAGCAAAGGCGGACAGAGCAATCAGCCCCAGCATTTT. The rearrangement uses TRBV5-1 and TRBJ1-5, with D perhaps TRBD1 (6 bases). There are 15 residues in the CDR3. Trimming left V 4 bases short and J 1 base short, with 12 bases between. Germline V gives CDR1 SGHRS, CDR2 YFSETQ.

This CDR3 reads CASSLSLGLAGRNEQFF. CDR3 sequence (DNA): TGTGCCAGCAGCTTAAGCCTAGGACTAGCGGGGCGTAATGAGCAGTTCTTC. The chain is built from TRBV11-3 and TRBJ2-1, with 12 bases matching TRBD2. Germline V gene lookup returns CDR1 SGHNT and CDR2 YENEEA. The CDR3 contains 17 residues. The ends lost 2 bases at V and 7 bases at J; junction bases unmatched: 9. Full variable domain (rest looked up from reference TRBV11-3 and TRBJ2-1): EAGVVQSPRYKIIEKKQPVAFWCNPISGHNTLYWYLQNLGQGPELLIRYENEEAVDDSQLPKDRFSAERLKGVDSTLKIQPAELGDSAVYLCASSLSLGLAGRNEQFFGPGTRLTVL.

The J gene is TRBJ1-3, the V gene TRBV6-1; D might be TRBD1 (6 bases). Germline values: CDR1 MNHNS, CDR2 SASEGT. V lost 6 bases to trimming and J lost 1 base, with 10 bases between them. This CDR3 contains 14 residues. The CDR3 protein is CASREQGSGNTIYF. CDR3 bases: TGTGCCAGCAGGGAACAGGGATCTGGAAACACCATATATTTT.

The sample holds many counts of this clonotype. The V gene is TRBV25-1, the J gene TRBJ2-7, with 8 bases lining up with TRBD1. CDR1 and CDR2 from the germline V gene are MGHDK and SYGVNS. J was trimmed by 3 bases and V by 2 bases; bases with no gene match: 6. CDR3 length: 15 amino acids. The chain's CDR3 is CASSEGRTGIYEQYF. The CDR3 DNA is TGTGCCAGCAGTGAAGGGCGGACAGGGATCTACGAGCAGTACTTC.

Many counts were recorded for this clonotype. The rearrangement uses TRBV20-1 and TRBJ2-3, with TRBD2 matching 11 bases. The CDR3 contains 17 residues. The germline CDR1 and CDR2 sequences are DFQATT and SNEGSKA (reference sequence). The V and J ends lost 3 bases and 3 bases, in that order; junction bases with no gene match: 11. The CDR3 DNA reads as TGCAGTGCTAGCTTAGGTGTAGCGGGAGGGGAGACAGATACGCAGTATTTT. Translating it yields CSASLGVAGGETDTQYF.

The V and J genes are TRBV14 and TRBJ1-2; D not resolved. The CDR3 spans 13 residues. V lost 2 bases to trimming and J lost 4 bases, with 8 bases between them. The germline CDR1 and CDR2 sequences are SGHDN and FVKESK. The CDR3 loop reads CASSQYGSYGYTF. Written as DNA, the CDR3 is TGTGCCAGCAGCCAATACGGGAGCTATGGCTACACCTTC.

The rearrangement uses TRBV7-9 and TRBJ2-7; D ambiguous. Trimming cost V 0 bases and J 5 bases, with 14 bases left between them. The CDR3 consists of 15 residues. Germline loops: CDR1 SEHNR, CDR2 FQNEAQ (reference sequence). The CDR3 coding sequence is TGTGCCAGCAGCTTAGCCCGGCTCCCTCTCGACGAGCAGTACTTC. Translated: CASSLARLPLDEQYF.

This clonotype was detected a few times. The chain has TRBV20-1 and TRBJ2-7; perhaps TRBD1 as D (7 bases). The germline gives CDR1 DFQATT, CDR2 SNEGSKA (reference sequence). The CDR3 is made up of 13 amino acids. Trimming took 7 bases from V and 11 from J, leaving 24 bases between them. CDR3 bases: TGCAGTGTAGACACTCCGGAGGGGGCCGGGAAGTACTTC. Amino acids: CSVDTPEGAGKYF.

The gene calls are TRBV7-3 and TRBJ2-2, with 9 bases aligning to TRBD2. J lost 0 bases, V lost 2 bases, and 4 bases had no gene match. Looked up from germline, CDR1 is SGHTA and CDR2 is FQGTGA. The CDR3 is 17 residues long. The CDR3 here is CASSLPAGGTNTGELFF. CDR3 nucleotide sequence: TGTGCCAGCAGCTTACCGGCGGGAGGGACGAACACCGGGGAGCTGTTTTTT. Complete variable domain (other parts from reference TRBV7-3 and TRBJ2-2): GAGVSQTPSNKVTEKGKYVELRCDPISGHTALYWYRQSLGQGPEFLIYFQGTGAADDSGLPNDRFFAVRPEGSVSTLKIQRTERGDSAVYLCASSLPAGGTNTGELFFGEGSRLTVL.

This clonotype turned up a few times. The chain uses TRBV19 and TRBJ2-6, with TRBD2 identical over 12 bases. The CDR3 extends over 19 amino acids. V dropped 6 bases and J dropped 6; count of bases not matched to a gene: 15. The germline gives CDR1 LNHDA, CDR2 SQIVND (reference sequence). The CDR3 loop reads CASRPTSGRTLGPANVLTF. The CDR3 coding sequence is TGTGCCAGTAGGCCTACTAGCGGGAGGACTCTTGGGCCGGCCAACGTCCTGACTTTC.

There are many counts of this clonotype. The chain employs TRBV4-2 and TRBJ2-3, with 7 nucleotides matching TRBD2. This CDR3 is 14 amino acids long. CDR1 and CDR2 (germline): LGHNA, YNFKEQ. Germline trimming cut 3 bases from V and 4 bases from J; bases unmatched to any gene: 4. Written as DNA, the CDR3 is TGTGCCAGCAGCCACGGGGGGAGCTCAGATACGCAGTATTTT. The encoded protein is CASSHGGSSDTQYF.

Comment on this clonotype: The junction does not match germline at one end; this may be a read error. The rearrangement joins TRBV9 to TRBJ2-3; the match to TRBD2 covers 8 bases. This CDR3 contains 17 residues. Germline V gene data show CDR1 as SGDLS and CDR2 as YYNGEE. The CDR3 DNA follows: TGTGCCAGCAGCGTAGTGAGCGGGAGAAGCTTCACAGATAGGCAGTATTTT. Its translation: CASSVVSGRSFTDRQYF.

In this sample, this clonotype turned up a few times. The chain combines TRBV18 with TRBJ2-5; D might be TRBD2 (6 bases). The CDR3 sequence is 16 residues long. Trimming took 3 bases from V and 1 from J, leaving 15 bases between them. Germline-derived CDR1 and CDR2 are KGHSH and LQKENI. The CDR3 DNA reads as TGTGCCAGCTCACCGTCAGCAGCGGGCTCCCAAGAGACCCAGTACTTC. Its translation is CASSPSAAGSQETQYF.

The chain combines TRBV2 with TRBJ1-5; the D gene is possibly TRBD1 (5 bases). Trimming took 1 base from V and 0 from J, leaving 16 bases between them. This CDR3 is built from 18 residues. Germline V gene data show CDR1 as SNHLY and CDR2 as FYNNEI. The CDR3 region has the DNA TGTGCCAGCAGTGAAGACCCTGGGCCAGGGTATAGCAATCAGCCCCAGCATTTT. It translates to CASSEDPGPGYSNQPQHF.

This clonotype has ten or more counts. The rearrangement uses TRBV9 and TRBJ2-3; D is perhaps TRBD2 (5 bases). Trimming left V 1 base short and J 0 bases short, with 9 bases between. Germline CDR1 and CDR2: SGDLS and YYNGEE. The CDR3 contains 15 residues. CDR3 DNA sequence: TGTGCCAGCAGCGTACTAGCAGTAAGCACAGATACGCAGTATTTT. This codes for CASSVLAVSTDTQYF.

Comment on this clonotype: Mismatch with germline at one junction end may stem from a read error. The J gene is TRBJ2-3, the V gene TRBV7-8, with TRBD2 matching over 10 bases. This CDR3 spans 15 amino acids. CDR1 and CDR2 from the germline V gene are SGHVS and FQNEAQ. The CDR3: CASSLAAFLAGVQDF. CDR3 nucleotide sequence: TGTGCCAGCAGCTTGGCGGCCTTTCTAGCGGGAGTTCAAGATTTT.

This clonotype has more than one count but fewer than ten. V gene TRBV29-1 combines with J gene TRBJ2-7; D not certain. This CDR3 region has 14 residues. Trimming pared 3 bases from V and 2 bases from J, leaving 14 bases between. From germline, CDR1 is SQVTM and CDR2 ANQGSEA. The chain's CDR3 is CSVDSDLSPYEQYF. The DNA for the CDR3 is TGCAGCGTTGACTCCGACTTAAGCCCCTACGAGCAGTACTTC.

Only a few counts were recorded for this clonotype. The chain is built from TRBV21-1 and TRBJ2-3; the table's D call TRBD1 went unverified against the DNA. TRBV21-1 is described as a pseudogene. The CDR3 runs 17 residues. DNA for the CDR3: TGTGCCAGCAGTACCGGGACAGGGTATATAGGGGCAGATACGCAGTATTTT. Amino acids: CASSTGTGYIGADTQYF.

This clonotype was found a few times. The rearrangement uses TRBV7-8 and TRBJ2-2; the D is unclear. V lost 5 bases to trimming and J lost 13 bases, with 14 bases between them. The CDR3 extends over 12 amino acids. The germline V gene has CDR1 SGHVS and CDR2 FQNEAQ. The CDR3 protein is CASSLRLGGLFF. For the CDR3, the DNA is TGTGCCAGCAGCCTCCGTCTTGGTGGGCTGTTTTTT.

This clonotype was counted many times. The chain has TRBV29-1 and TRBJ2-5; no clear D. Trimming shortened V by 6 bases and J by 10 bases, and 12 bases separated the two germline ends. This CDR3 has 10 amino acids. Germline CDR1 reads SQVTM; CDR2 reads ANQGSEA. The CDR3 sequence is CSVHSTHQYF. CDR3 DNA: TGCAGCGTCCACTCGACACACCAGTACTTC.

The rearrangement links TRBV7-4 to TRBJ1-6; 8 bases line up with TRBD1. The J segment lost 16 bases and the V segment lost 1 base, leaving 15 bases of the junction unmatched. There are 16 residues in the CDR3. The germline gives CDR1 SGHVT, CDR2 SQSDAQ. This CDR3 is CASSLGRDRFFDLLHF. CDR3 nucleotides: TGTGCCAGCAGCTTAGGACGGGACAGGTTCTTTGACCTACTCCACTTT.